The clone carrying this T cell receptor beta chain was seen only once. This sample was taken from a study of shared clonotypes between healthy human individuals. Study details: The study used three CD4 naive, three CD4 memory, two CD8 naive and one CD8 memory plate per donor.

As originally analysed: Filtering differed because ImmunoSEQ produced junction-only sequences that carried no quality scores. TCRdb's table, derived via immunoSEQ multiplex PCR, lists solely in-frame clones and lacks some. The D gene and trimming were derived from the DNA, and the V and J assignments and clone size from that table. The sample has roughly 400,000 clones; around 96% are singletons. Adult donors, all healthy and HIV-negative, had no recent acute infections or vaccinations. Germline V gene sequence: CDR1 MNHEY, CDR2 SMNVEV (reference sequence). The CDR3 length is 12 residues. The sequence was collected from a man aged 25 to 40 in good health. Sequencing was performed on memory CD8+ T cells sorted from blood. Noted subset: CD45RO+ cells pooled with CCR7-negative TemRA cells. The chain combines TRBV27 with TRBJ2-5; D is ambiguous. TRBJ2-7 explains the end of the DNA better; the J call may be wrong. The CDR3: CASSSRSYEQYF. CDR3 bases: TGTGCCAGCAGTTCCCGCTCCTACGAGCAGTACTTC.